This record concerns one TCR beta chain sequence. The data stem from a study of blood T cell repertoires in COVID-19. In the original processing: Estimated nucleated cell counts came from reference gene primer amplification. The repertoire was sequenced with immunoSEQ multiplex PCR; TCRdb's copy has only in-frame clones and lacks some. That table is the source of V, J and clone size, and D and trimming were worked out from the DNA. The data contain about 160,000 clones, under 85% of them singletons. The CDR3 has 15 residues. The V and J ends lost 2 bases and 4 bases respectively, with 14 bases between them. Germline CDR1 and CDR2: MDHEN and SYDVKM.

This rearrangement joins TRBV28 to TRBJ2-5; TRBD2 is a possible D gene (5 bases). The sequencing input was peripheral blood. The TCR originated in an elderly man with COVID-19, enrolled during active disease. The CDR3 DNA is TGTGCCAGCAGTTTAGTGTCTGGAGGAGGAGAGACCCAGTACTTC. Protein: CASSLVSGGGETQYF.